This is a list of T cell receptor beta chains from one sample in a study of beta chain features in type 1 diabetes. Assay used: immunoSEQ multiplex PCR; TCRdb lists only in-frame clones, some missing. The profile shows around 340,000 clones, approximately 9.7% of them singletons. The sample taken for sequencing was central memory CD4+ T cells from blood. The source of these receptors is a man aged 30 to 39 with type 1 diabetes. Each CDR3 is given with its conserved first and last residue. Fields, in order: clone size, D gene, J gene, V gene, CDR3 protein, CDR3 DNA. A D gene is named only where the DNA matches it firmly. Some rows have no size entry. The others give once, few or many, or a class for an expanded clone.

many TRBD1 TRBJ1-1 TRBV19 CATSGQEKTEAFF TGTGCCACATCGGGACAGGAAAAAACTGAAGCTTTCTTT
. . TRBJ2-5 TRBV5-1 CASSPGAVGTQETQYF TGCGCCAGCAGCCCGGGGGCCGTAGGGACCCAAGAGACCCAGTACTTC
few . TRBJ2-5 TRBV15 CATSRSKGDWETQYF TGTGCCACCAGCAGATCCAAGGGGGATTGGGAGACCCAGTACTTC
. TRBD1 TRBJ2-2 TRBV30 CAWSTGQGGTGELFF TGTGCCTGGAGTACCGGACAGGGAGGAACCGGGGAGCTGTTTTTT
once . TRBJ1-5 TRBV15 CATSRGRGSNQPQHF TGTGCCACCAGCAGAGGGAGAGGTAGCAATCAGCCCCAGCATTTT
. TRBD1 TRBJ1-5 TRBV28 CASSSTQGEQPQHF TGTGCCAGCAGTTCAACTCAGGGGGAGCAGCCCCAGCATTTT
. . TRBJ2-1 TRBV18 CASSPILASYNEQFF TGTGCCAGCTCACCAATCCTGGCCAGTTACAATGAGCAGTTCTTC
. . TRBJ1-4 TRBV5-1 CASSPRGGRGVTNEKLFF TGCGCCAGCAGCCCCCGAGGGGGGAGAGGTGTCACTAATGAAAAACTGTTTTTT
. . TRBJ1-5 TRBV29-1 CSVAWSNQPQHF TGCAGCGTTGCTTGGAGCAATCAGCCCCAGCATTTT
few . TRBJ2-1 TRBV2 CASSVHGIDEQFF TGTGCCAGCAGTGTTCACGGTATCGATGAGCAGTTCTTC
many TRBD2 TRBJ2-3 TRBV29-1 CSVPVAGGSTDTQYF TGCAGCGTTCCCGTAGCGGGGGGGAGCACAGATACGCAGTATTTT
. TRBD1 TRBJ2-5 TRBV7-9 CASSLKGARETQYF TGTGCCAGCAGCCTGAAGGGGGCGAGGGAGACCCAGTACTTC
few TRBD1 TRBJ2-5 TRBV18 CASSPRTGEETQYF TGTGCCAGCTCACCGCGGACAGGGGAAGAGACCCAGTACTTC
. . TRBJ1-4 TRBV5-6 CASSGQGGVNEKLFF TGTGCCAGCAGCGGGCAGGGAGGGGTCAATGAAAAACTGTTTTTT
few . TRBJ2-6 TRBV2 CASSDTAYSSGANVLTF TGTGCCAGCAGTGACACGGCGTATAGCTCTGGGGCCAACGTCCTGACTTTC
. . TRBJ1-4 TRBV6-6 CASSPAFNEKLFF TGTGCCAGCAGCCCAGCCTTTAATGAAAAACTGTTTTTT
many . TRBJ2-1 TRBV29-1 CSARESNNEQFF TGCAGCGCAAGAGAGTCAAACAATGAGCAGTTCTTC
few TRBD2 TRBJ2-3 TRBV30 CAWSPGLAGGTDTQYF TGTGCCTGGAGTCCGGGACTAGCGGGGGGCACAGATACGCAGTATTTT
. . TRBJ2-5 TRBV2 CASRLDEGRETQYF TGTGCCAGCAGGCTTGATGAAGGGAGGGAGACCCAGTACTTC
few . TRBJ2-1 TRBV30 CAWSRGYNEQFF TGTGCCTGGAGTAGGGGGTACAATGAGCAGTTCTTC
many TRBD1 TRBJ1-1 TRBV15 CATSRAQGAEAFF TGTGCCACCAGCAGGGCACAGGGGGCTGAAGCTTTCTTT
few TRBD2 TRBJ2-3 TRBV30 CAWASGGADTQYF TGTGCCTGGGCCAGCGGGGGGGCAGATACGCAGTATTTT
. . TRBJ1-1 TRBV5-8 CASSSRDRTEAFF TGTGCCAGCAGCTCCAGGGATAGGACTGAAGCTTTCTTT
. . TRBJ1-2 TRBV7-2 CASSSGLAFGGYTF TGTGCCAGCAGCTCGGGACTGGCGTTTGGTGGCTACACCTTC